This T cell receptor beta chain emerged from a study of blood T cell repertoires in COVID-19. Study details: From T cells, B-cell-depleted T cells, or PBMCs came the material, which was cDNA or gDNA.

The assay was immunoSEQ multiplex PCR, and TCRdb's table has in-frame clones only and misses some. The data contain roughly 300,000 clones, 83% of them singletons. The germline V gene encodes CDR1 LNHDA and CDR2 SQIVND (reference sequence). The junction had 6 bases not matched to a gene; V was cut back by 5 bases and J by 5 bases. This CDR3 has 14 amino acids. The TCR was taken from a woman aged 50 to 60 who had recovered from COVID-19. Sequenced: peripheral blood. The chain is built from TRBV19 and TRBJ1-5; TRBD1 matches 7 bases. CDR3: CASSPGGPHQPQHF. CDR3 DNA: TGTGCCAGTAGTCCAGGGGGGCCCCATCAGCCCCAGCATTTT.